This T cell receptor beta chain was sequenced for a study of CD8+ T cells in alopecia areata. Broader study findings: Patients showed less clear TCR sequence sharing than mice, possibly partly because of HLA diversity.

Obtained from alopecia areata patients were lesional scalp punch biopsies along with peripheral blood. Sorting of PBMCs yielded the CD4+ and CD8+ T cells. The germline V gene has CDR1 MNHEY and CDR2 SVGAGI. Trimming cost V 2 bases and J 8 bases, with 13 bases left between them. This CDR3 region has 14 residues. Extraction of RNA preceded its reverse transcription into cDNA, which served as the sequencing template. Libraries were prepared by immunoSEQ multiplex PCR; TCRdb keeps only in-frame clonotypes and omits some of them. The sample gives about 150,000 clones, around 87% of which show up once; about 16% is in the top ten. About this clone itself: No antigen is known for it.

The starting material was CD8+ T cells sorted from blood, obtained at week 0. The chain uses TRBV6-5 and TRBJ2-1, with D possibly called TRBD1 or TRBD2 (5 bases each). The clonotype originates from a human donor with alopecia areata. CDR3 DNA sequence: TGTGCCAGCAGTTACGAGGGACCCGCCGATGAGCAGTTCTTC. It codes for CASSYEGPADEQFF.